This entry concerns a single T cell receptor beta chain. A junction boundary mismatches the germline segment, possibly from a read error. TCRdb redid the calling of the 5' RACE reads with MiXCR, one entry per CDR3 protein. The data contain some 16,000 distinct CDR3 sequences, about a fifth of them singletons. This sample was included in a study of neurological immune-mediated disorders. Germline V gives CDR1 LGHDT, CDR2 YNNKEL (reference sequence). The CDR3 has 14 residues. 2 million PBMCs stored at -80 C were the source of the unsorted libraries. The rearrangement uses TRBV3-1 and TRBJ2-7; D ambiguous. The sequence was obtained from a man between 45 and 60 years old in good health. The sequenced material came from PBMCs. The CDR3 sequence: CASSQGLVVYEQYF. CDR3 sequence (DNA): TGTGCCAGTAGCCAAGGTCTAGTGGTCTACGAGCAGTACTTC.